The next 29 T cell receptor beta chains were all read from a single sample in a study of T cell clusters in autoimmune cytopenias. TRB was amplified from roughly 250 ng of peripheral blood genomic DNA per sample. TRB rearrangements were amplified by touch-down multiplex PCR with mixed TRB-A/B primers. TCRdb reprocessed the multiplex PCR reads and reports one entry per CDR3 protein, with no DNA. The listing records roughly 8,400 distinct CDR3 sequences. Sequencing was carried out using peripheral blood. These receptor sequences come from a human donor with an autoimmune cytopenia or autoimmune hepatitis (not recorded which).

In terms of frequency, this clonotype is medium-sized. The chain recombines TRBV20-1 with TRBJ2-7; TCRdb's D call, TRBD1, is unchecked because there is no DNA. CDR1 and CDR2 (germline): DFQATT, SNEGSKA (reference sequence). This CDR3 is built from 15 residues. CDR3: CSARDFGQGAYEQYF.

The chain joins TRBV7-9 to TRBJ1-4. The CDR3 contains 14 residues. Germline lookup yields CDR1 SEHNR and CDR2 FQNEAQ (reference sequence). The CDR3 loop reads CASSLQGLNEKLFF.

This clonotype is labeled medium-sized based on frequency. The chain employs TRBV5-4 and TRBJ1-4; TCRdb reports TRBD1, a call that lacks DNA to check it against. The V gene's germline CDR1 is SGHNT and CDR2 YYREEE (reference sequence). The CDR3 is 14 residues long. The CDR3 region is CASSPDSGDEKLFF.

V gene TRBV5-1 combines with J gene TRBJ1-1; the D call of TRBD1 rests on TCRdb alone, since no DNA is present to check it. The CDR3 extends over 14 amino acids. Germline V gene data show CDR1 as SGHRS and CDR2 as YFSETQ. Here the CDR3 reads CASSLGTGNTEAFF. Using reference TRBV5-1 and TRBJ1-1 for the parts outside the CDR3, the full variable domain is KAGVTQTPRYLIKTRGQQVTLSCSPISGHRSVSWYQQTPGQGLQFLFEYFSETQRNKGNFPGRFSGRQFSNSRSEMNVSTLELGDSALYLCASSLGTGNTEAFFGQGTRLTVV.

Judged by frequency, this clonotype is medium-sized. The chain links TRBV19 to TRBJ2-5; the TCRdb D gene call, TRBD1, has no DNA to confirm it. CDR1 is LNHDA, CDR2 SQIVND, per germline (reference sequence). This CDR3 contains 14 residues. CDR3 in amino acids: CASRPGGGQETQYF. Filled out from reference TRBV19 and TRBJ2-5, the complete variable domain reads DGGITQSPKYLFRKEGQNVTLSCEQNLNHDAMYWYRQDPGQGLRLIYYSQIVNDFQKGDIAEGYSVSREKKESFPLTVTSAQKNPTAFYLCASRPGGGQETQYFGPGTRLLVL.

The chain is built from TRBV5-1 and TRBJ2-1; TCRdb returns TRBD2, unconfirmable since there is no DNA. Germline V gives CDR1 SGHRS, CDR2 YFSETQ. The CDR3 spans 13 residues. CDR3 region: CASSMGLANEQFF.

The J gene is TRBJ2-2, the V gene TRBV7-7. The CDR3 runs 12 residues. In germline, CDR1 is SSHAT, CDR2 FNYEAQ (reference sequence). CDR3 region: CASSLDHGELFF.

J is TRBJ2-1 and V is TRBV5-4; the D call of TRBD2 rests on TCRdb alone, since no DNA is present to check it. The CDR3 loop spans 13 amino acids. CDR1 is SGHNT and CDR2 is YYREEE in the germline V gene (reference sequence). CDR3 region: CASSSLAVMEQFF.

CDR3 residues: CASSVLAGSFGELFF. The gene calls are TRBV7-6 and TRBJ2-2; TCRdb's assignment of TRBD2 cannot be checked, as there is no DNA. The CDR3 extends over 15 amino acids. Germline V CDR1 and CDR2: SGHVS, FNYEAQ.

The V gene is TRBV6-6, the J gene TRBJ2-6. This CDR3 has 15 amino acids. Germline CDR1 reads MNHNY; CDR2 reads SVGAGI (reference sequence). CDR3 amino acids: CASIEDSSGANVLTF.

This sequence joins TRBV10-3 and TRBJ2-7; the TCRdb call, TRBD1, lacks DNA for checking. This CDR3 has 13 residues. In germline, CDR1 is ENHRY, CDR2 SYGVKD. This CDR3 is CAISDLGGYEQYF.

This clonotype is medium-sized by frequency. This sequence joins TRBV7-2 and TRBJ2-6. Germline CDR1 SGHTA, CDR2 FQGNSA. This CDR3 comprises 15 residues. This CDR3 reads CASSSFRSGANVLTF.

The J gene is TRBJ1-1, the V gene TRBV19; TCRdb outputs TRBD1, but without DNA this stays unchecked. The germline gives CDR1 LNHDA, CDR2 SQIVND (reference sequence). This CDR3 spans 16 amino acids. The CDR3 reads CASSMRAHRGNTEAFF. The full variable domain, its missing parts supplied by reference TRBV19 and TRBJ1-1, is DGGITQSPKYLFRKEGQNVTLSCEQNLNHDAMYWYRQDPGQGLRLIYYSQIVNDFQKGDIAEGYSVSREKKESFPLTVTSAQKNPTAFYLCASSMRAHRGNTEAFFGQGTRLTVV.

According to its frequency, this clonotype is medium-sized (0.01 to 0.1%). The chain has TRBV30 and TRBJ2-1. Germline V gene lookup returns CDR1 GTSNPN and CDR2 SVGIG (reference sequence). This CDR3 is built from 13 residues. The CDR3 sequence is CAWAASSYNEQFF.

This clonotype is labeled medium-sized based on frequency. This rearrangement joins TRBV30 to TRBJ2-5. Germline CDR1 reads GTSNPN; CDR2 reads SVGIG (reference sequence). The CDR3 is 11 residues long. CDR3 region: CAWSDKETQYF.

V usage is TRBV20-1 and J usage is TRBJ2-4; TCRdb selects TRBD1, and the lack of DNA leaves this call unchecked. The germline gives CDR1 DFQATT, CDR2 SNEGSKA (reference sequence). The CDR3 covers 15 residues. CDR3: CSARGDTLAKNIQYF.

The chain uses TRBV18 and TRBJ2-5; the TRBD2 assignment by TCRdb is unverifiable without DNA. This CDR3 is 15 amino acids long. Per the germline V gene, CDR1 is KGHSH and CDR2 is LQKENI. CDR3: CASSPGTSGEETQYF.

The chain has TRBV12-3 or TRBV12-4 and TRBJ2-7; TCRdb's D call, TRBD2, is unchecked because there is no DNA. The CDR3 extends over 14 amino acids. CDR3 region: CASSLTGRAYEQYF.

This chain connects TRBV5-1 to TRBJ2-7; the TCRdb call, TRBD1, lacks DNA for checking. CDR1 and CDR2 from the germline V gene are SGHRS and YFSETQ. This CDR3 is 16 amino acids long. CDR3 in amino acids: CASSLDGQLFPYEQYF.

The rearrangement links TRBV5-4 to TRBJ2-2; the D gene TCRdb calls, TRBD1, cannot be checked with no DNA. The CDR3 consists of 18 residues. Germline lookup yields CDR1 SGHNT and CDR2 YYREEE (reference sequence). CDR3 amino acids: CASSPRDSFIANTGELFF. Full variable domain (missing parts from reference TRBV5-4 and TRBJ2-2): ETGVTQSPTHLIKTRGQQVTLRCSSQSGHNTVSWYQQALGQGPQFIFQYYREEENGRGNFPPRFSGLQFPNYSSELNVNALELDDSALYLCASSPRDSFIANTGELFFGEGSRLTVL.

This clonotype shows up as medium-sized by frequency. The chain's CDR3 is CSAPPQGGTYEQYF. The V gene is TRBV20-1, the J gene TRBJ2-7; the D call of TRBD1 rests on TCRdb alone, since no DNA is present to check it. Germline values: CDR1 DFQATT, CDR2 SNEGSKA (reference sequence). The CDR3 is 14 amino acids.

The genes are TRBV19 and TRBJ1-2. CDR1 LNHDA and CDR2 SQIVND come from the germline V gene (reference sequence). CDR3 length: 14 residues. CDR3 sequence reads: CASSIVLGPYGYTF. Full variable domain (missing parts from reference TRBV19 and TRBJ1-2): DGGITQSPKYLFRKEGQNVTLSCEQNLNHDAMYWYRQDPGQGLRLIYYSQIVNDFQKGDIAEGYSVSREKKESFPLTVTSAQKNPTAFYLCASSIVLGPYGYTFGSGTRLTVV.

V and J are TRBV6-1 and TRBJ2-7; TCRdb outputs TRBD1, but without DNA this stays unchecked. This CDR3 is 13 amino acids long. Germline V gives CDR1 MNHNS, CDR2 SASEGT. The CDR3 spells CASTRTRSYEQYF.

This sequence joins TRBV6-2 or TRBV6-3 and TRBJ1-5. CDR3 length: 13 amino acids. The germline gives CDR1 MNHEY, CDR2 SVGEGT. CDR3 sequence reads: CASSQNYNQPQHF.

The rearrangement uses TRBV5-4 and TRBJ2-1; TCRdb outputs TRBD1, but without DNA this stays unchecked. The CDR3 is 15 residues long. In germline, CDR1 is SGHNT, CDR2 YYREEE (reference sequence). The CDR3: CASSVGTGLSNEQFF. The full variable domain, rest sourced from reference TRBV5-4 and TRBJ2-1, is ETGVTQSPTHLIKTRGQQVTLRCSSQSGHNTVSWYQQALGQGPQFIFQYYREEENGRGNFPPRFSGLQFPNYSSELNVNALELDDSALYLCASSVGTGLSNEQFFGPGTRLTVL.

The chain recombines TRBV6-5 with TRBJ1-3; lacking DNA, the TRBD1 call made by TCRdb goes unchecked. The CDR3 totals 14 residues. CDR1 is MNHEY and CDR2 is SVGAGI in the germline V gene. This chain's CDR3 is CASSPGGSGKTIYF.

The chain carries TRBV5-1 and TRBJ2-6; no DNA is available, so the TRBD1 call from TCRdb remains unchecked. The CDR3 extends over 15 amino acids. From germline, CDR1 is SGHRS and CDR2 YFSETQ. The CDR3 protein is CASSPGGSGANVLTF.

V usage is TRBV5-1 and J usage is TRBJ1-2; TCRdb's D gene call, TRBD1, goes unchecked for lack of DNA. Per germline, CDR1 SGHRS and CDR2 YFSETQ. The CDR3 sequence is 15 residues long. The CDR3 protein is CASSLVPTGGGGYTF. Together with reference TRBV5-1 and TRBJ1-2, the CDR3 gives the full variable domain: KAGVTQTPRYLIKTRGQQVTLSCSPISGHRSVSWYQQTPGQGLQFLFEYFSETQRNKGNFPGRFSGRQFSNSRSEMNVSTLELGDSALYLCASSLVPTGGGGYTFGSGTRLTVV.

The chain carries TRBV7-9 and TRBJ2-1; TCRdb picks TRBD1, but there is no DNA to check that call. The CDR3 extends over 13 amino acids. CDR1 and CDR2 (germline): SEHNR, FQNEAQ (reference sequence). The CDR3 reads CASSLEGGIEQFF. Filled out from reference TRBV7-9 and TRBJ2-1, the complete variable domain reads DTGVSQNPRHKITKRGQNVTFRCDPISEHNRLYWYRQTLGQGPEFLTYFQNEAQLEKSRLLSDRFSAERPKGSFSTLEIQRTEQGDSAMYLCASSLEGGIEQFFGPGTRLTVL.